This TCR beta chain was identified in a study of blood T cell repertoires in COVID-19. For the study at large: In each case, the material was cDNA or gDNA derived from T cells, B-cell-depleted T cells, or PBMCs.

The CDR3 is made up of 15 amino acids. Germline CDR1 SGHTA, CDR2 FQGNSA. Trimming took off 0 bases at V and 1 base at J, with 10 bases between the two ends. Data came from immunoSEQ multiplex PCR; TCRdb stores just in-frame clones and leaves some out. The sample has 35,000 to 55,000 clones, around nine tenths seen once; the top ten hold around 15%. The chain recombines TRBV7-2 with TRBJ2-7; D might be TRBD1 (5 bases). The sample consisted of peripheral blood. The sequence was collected from a human donor in a cohort sampled during active COVID-19. The CDR3 DNA reads as TGTGCCAGCAGCTTAGCGGGTCAGGGATCCTACGAGCAGTACTTC. Encoded protein: CASSLAGQGSYEQYF.